This TCR beta chain comes out of a study of cytomegalovirus exposure and HLA in healthy donors. Study-wide context: Clustering assigned approximately 78% of the approximately 430 genotyped donors to the Caucasian-associated ancestry cluster.

PCR used 60 Vbeta primers and 13 Jbeta primers. Repertoires were generated with immunoSEQ multiplex PCR, while TCRdb's copy carries only in-frame clones and drops some. The sample's table shows around 190,000 clones. This CDR3 comprises 14 residues. The germline V gene has CDR1 SGHRS and CDR2 YFSETQ. With 2 bases removed from V and 2 bases from J, the gap between germline ends came to 10 bases. The sample consisted of PBMCs. The chain joins TRBV5-1 to TRBJ1-2; maybe TRBD1 (6 bases). This clonotype originated in a woman under 40 in good health and CMV-seropositive. CDR3 sequence: CASSFDRQNYGYTF. The CDR3 DNA sequence: TGCGCCAGCAGCTTCGACAGGCAAAACTATGGCTACACCTTC.